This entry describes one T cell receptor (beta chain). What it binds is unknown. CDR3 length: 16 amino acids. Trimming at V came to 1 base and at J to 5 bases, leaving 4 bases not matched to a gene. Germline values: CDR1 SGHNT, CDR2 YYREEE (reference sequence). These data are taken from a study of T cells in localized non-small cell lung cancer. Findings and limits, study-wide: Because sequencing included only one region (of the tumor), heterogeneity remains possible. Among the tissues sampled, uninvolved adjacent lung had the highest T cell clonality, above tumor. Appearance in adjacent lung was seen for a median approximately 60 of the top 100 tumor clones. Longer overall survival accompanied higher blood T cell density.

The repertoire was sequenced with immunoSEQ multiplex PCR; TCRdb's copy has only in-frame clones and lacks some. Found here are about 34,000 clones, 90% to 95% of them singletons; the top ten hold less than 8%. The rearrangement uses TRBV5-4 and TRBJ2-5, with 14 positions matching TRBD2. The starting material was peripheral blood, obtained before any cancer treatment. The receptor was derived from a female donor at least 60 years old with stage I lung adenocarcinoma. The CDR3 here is CASSLRLAGGGETQYF. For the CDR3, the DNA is TGTGCCAGCAGCTTGAGACTAGCGGGAGGGGGGGAGACCCAGTACTTC.